The 15 T cell receptor beta chains below come from one sample, sequenced in a study of Ad26.COV2.S vaccination and SARS-CoV-2 variants. This sample's treatment: roughly 18 received Ad26.COV2.S at low or high dose, single or two shots; several received placebo; per-sample allocation not given. Sampling happened 63 days after the first vaccine or placebo injection. Profiling relied on immunoSEQ multiplex PCR, and the TCRdb table lists in-frame clones only, not all of them. The sample gives about 400,000 clones, roughly 80% of which show up once; just under 7.5% is in the top ten. This sample comprised peripheral blood, obtained in a trial of Ad26.COV2.S vaccine versus placebo. These receptors all come from a person between 18 and 65 years old who received the Ad26.COV2.S COVID-19 vaccine or a placebo.

CDR3 region: CASSSRAVNTEAFF. The DNA of the CDR3 is TGTGCCAGCAGCTCAAGGGCTGTGAACACTGAAGCTTTCTTT. The chain joins TRBV7-9 to TRBJ1-1; D call uncertain. CDR3 size: 14 residues. V was pared by 4 bases and J by 0 bases, with 9 bases between. CDR1 is SEHNR and CDR2 is FQNEAQ in the germline V gene (reference sequence). Together with reference TRBV7-9 and TRBJ1-1, the CDR3 gives the full variable domain: DTGVSQNPRHKITKRGQNVTFRCDPISEHNRLYWYRQTLGQGPEFLTYFQNEAQLEKSRLLSDRFSAERPKGSFSTLEIQRTEQGDSAMYLCASSSRAVNTEAFFGQGTRLTVV.

The genes are TRBV10-3 and TRBJ1-2; D unresolved. The CDR3 covers 13 residues. The V gene lost 2 bases and the J gene lost 4 bases, with 8 bases spanning the gap. The V gene's germline CDR1 is ENHRY and CDR2 SYGVKD. CDR3 in DNA: TGTGCCATCAGTGAGGGGATAACCTATGGCTACACCTTC. Translating it yields CAISEGITYGYTF.

The genes are TRBV6-2 or TRBV6-3 and TRBJ2-2, with D unclear. V was pared by 4 bases and J by 1 base, with 4 bases between. The CDR3 consists of 13 residues. Germline V gives CDR1 MNHEY, CDR2 SVGEGT. The CDR3 nucleotides read TGTGCCAGCAGTTTTCGGAACACCGGGGAGCTGTTTTTT. It translates to CASSFRNTGELFF.

V usage is TRBV24-1 and J usage is TRBJ1-4; D is ambiguous. Germline-derived CDR1 and CDR2 are KGHDR and SFDVKD. The CDR3 sequence is 15 residues long. Trimming took 4 bases from V and 4 from J, leaving 12 bases between them. The CDR3 coding sequence is TGTGCCACCAGTGACTCTAGGGCACGTAATGAAAAACTGTTTTTT. This translates into CATSDSRARNEKLFF.

This chain links TRBV5-1 with TRBJ1-5; 10 nucleotides match TRBD1. CDR1 is SGHRS and CDR2 is YFSETQ in the germline V gene. J gave up 0 bases and V 3 bases, and 6 bases lay outside the gene matches. This CDR3 comprises 17 residues. The CDR3 DNA follows: TGCGCCAGCAGCTCCGGACAGGGGGATTATAGCAATCAGCCCCAGCATTTT. It is translated as CASSSGQGDYSNQPQHF. Variable domain in full (rest from reference TRBV5-1 and TRBJ1-5): KAGVTQTPRYLIKTRGQQVTLSCSPISGHRSVSWYQQTPGQGLQFLFEYFSETQRNKGNFPGRFSGRQFSNSRSEMNVSTLELGDSALYLCASSSGQGDYSNQPQHFGDGTRLSIL.

CDR3 sequence reads: CASTLRGGRDTGELFF. Here the CDR3 DNA reads TGTGCCAGCACGCTGAGGGGCGGGAGGGACACCGGGGAGCTGTTTTTT. The chain links TRBV2 to TRBJ2-2, with 9 bases fitting TRBD2. Trimming took 7 bases from V and 3 from J; bases not matched to a gene: 9. The CDR3 contains 16 residues. From germline, CDR1 is SNHLY and CDR2 FYNNEI. The variable domain in full, with the rest retrieved from reference TRBV2 and TRBJ2-2, is EPEVTQTPSHQVTQMGQEVILRCVPISNHLYFYWYRQILGQKVEFLVSFYNNEISEKSEIFDDQFSVERPDGSNFTLKIRSTKLEDSAMYFCASTLRGGRDTGELFFGEGSRLTVL.

The chain carries TRBV7-7 and TRBJ2-2; 7 bases agree with TRBD2. Per the germline V gene, CDR1 is SSHAT and CDR2 is FNYEAQ (reference sequence). V was clipped by 2 bases and J by 2 bases; unmatched bases: 5. This CDR3 is 16 amino acids long. In nucleotides, the CDR3 is TGTGCCAGCAGCTTATCTGGCGGGAGAAACACCGGGGAGCTGTTTTTT. Translated: CASSLSGGRNTGELFF.

This clone has just one count. The chain couples TRBV6-5 to TRBJ2-3; the match to TRBD2 covers 7 bases. The germline V gene has CDR1 MNHEY and CDR2 SVGAGI. Losses at the gene ends were 0 bases for V and 13 bases for J; bases not matched to a gene: 7. The CDR3 contains 13 residues. The CDR3 is CASSYSTSRGEYF. Here the CDR3 DNA reads TGTGCCAGCAGTTACTCCACTAGCCGGGGGGAGTATTTT.

V gene TRBV12-3 or TRBV12-4 combines with J gene TRBJ2-5, with 9 positions matching TRBD1. The CDR3 runs to 13 residues. With 8 bases clipped from V and 5 bases from J, the junction kept 6 bases outside the gene matches. CDR3 DNA sequence: TGTGCCAGCGGGGACAGGGCAGGGGAGACCCAGTACTTC. The encoded protein is CASGDRAGETQYF.

The chain employs TRBV11-3 and TRBJ2-3; D is perhaps TRBD2 (5 bases). V was shortened by 3 bases and J by 3 bases, with 7 bases between the two germline ends. Germline assignment: CDR1 SGHNT and CDR2 YENEEA. This CDR3 is built from 13 residues. CDR3 nucleotide sequence: TGTGCCAGCAGCTTCTGGAGGACAGATACGCAGTATTTT. Translation gives CASSFWRTDTQYF.

The chain uses TRBV13 and TRBJ1-2; 8 positions agree with TRBD1. Germline trimming cut 5 bases from V and 7 bases from J; bases unmatched to any gene: 9. Germline assignment: CDR1 PRHDT and CDR2 FYEKMQ (reference sequence). The length of the CDR3 is 14 residues. CDR3 amino acids: CASSTSRGRSGYTF. CDR3 coding DNA: TGTGCCAGCAGCACTTCCAGGGGGCGAAGTGGCTACACCTTC. The whole variable domain, filled in from reference TRBV13 and TRBJ1-2, reads AAGVIQSPRHLIKEKRETATLKCYPIPRHDTVYWYQQGPGQDPQFLISFYEKMQSDKGSIPDRFSAQQFSDYHSELNMSSLELGDSALYFCASSTSRGRSGYTFGSGTRLTVV.

This clone was observed a single time. This chain uses TRBV7-9 with TRBJ1-2; tentatively, D is TRBD1 (5 bases). Germline assignment: CDR1 SEHNR and CDR2 FQNEAQ (reference sequence). The V end lost 4 bases, the J end lost 4 bases, and 10 bases lay between the germline ends. The CDR3 runs 13 residues. The CDR3 here is CASSSADSYGYTF. DNA of the CDR3: TGTGCCAGCAGCTCAGCCGACAGCTATGGCTACACCTTC.

The gene calls are TRBV30 and TRBJ2-1; TRBD2 agrees at 8 bases. J was trimmed by 2 bases and V by 2 bases; bases with no gene match: 14. Germline CDR1 reads GTSNPN; CDR2 reads SVGIG (reference sequence). The CDR3 loop spans 18 amino acids. The CDR3 nucleotides read TGTGCCTGGAGTCCGACGGGAGGGTCACAGATCGCCTACAATGAGCAGTTCTTC. Its protein product is CAWSPTGGSQIAYNEQFF.

The DNA of the CDR3 is TGTGCCAGCAGCGCCCCGGGACTAGCCAGCACCGGGGAGCTGTTTTTT. It specifies CASSAPGLASTGELFF. This rearrangement joins TRBV11-2 to TRBJ2-2; TRBD2 aligns across 9 bases. V dropped 5 bases and J dropped 4; count of bases not matched to a gene: 8. Germline-derived CDR1 and CDR2 are SGHAT and FQNNGV. The CDR3 spans 16 residues.

This rearrangement joins TRBV30 to TRBJ2-3; TRBD1 matches 7 bases. The CDR3 length is 17 residues. CDR1 is GTSNPN and CDR2 is SVGIG in the germline V gene (reference sequence). V lost 1 base and J lost 4; bases outside the gene matches: 14. The CDR3 reads CAWSALRQGRSPDTQYF. CDR3 sequence (DNA): TGTGCCTGGAGTGCCCTCCGACAGGGTCGGAGTCCAGATACGCAGTATTTT.